This TCR beta chain was recorded in a study of cytomegalovirus exposure and HLA in healthy donors. Study-level points and caveats: A classifier reportedly called cytomegalovirus status with high sensitivity and specificity. The Asian-associated ancestry cluster reportedly had fewer N-insertions than the 666-donor mean in a later analysis. More clonal expansion characterized HLA-associated TCR beta chains than equally common others in a later analysis. TCR beta V- and J-gene trimming was later associated with a missense DCLRE1C variant.

Concerning this clone: Its antigen is not known.

The CDR3 loop spans 15 amino acids. V lost 5 bases and J 8 bases, leaving 21 bases between the germline ends. Germline assignment: CDR1 MNHEY and CDR2 SVGAGI. Researchers ran the PCR with 60 Vbeta and 13 Jbeta primers. Clones were read by immunoSEQ multiplex PCR, and TCRdb kept only the in-frame ones, dropping some. The table for this sample gives roughly 64,000 clones. The sequenced material came from PBMCs. The gene calls are TRBV6-5 and TRBJ1-1; D may be TRBD1 (5 bases). The source of this sequence is a woman aged 18-29 years in good health and CMV-seronegative. The CDR3 spells CASSRTRDLRREAFF. In DNA form, the CDR3 reads TGTGCCAGCAGTAGGACCAGGGATCTCAGGCGGGAAGCTTTCTTT.